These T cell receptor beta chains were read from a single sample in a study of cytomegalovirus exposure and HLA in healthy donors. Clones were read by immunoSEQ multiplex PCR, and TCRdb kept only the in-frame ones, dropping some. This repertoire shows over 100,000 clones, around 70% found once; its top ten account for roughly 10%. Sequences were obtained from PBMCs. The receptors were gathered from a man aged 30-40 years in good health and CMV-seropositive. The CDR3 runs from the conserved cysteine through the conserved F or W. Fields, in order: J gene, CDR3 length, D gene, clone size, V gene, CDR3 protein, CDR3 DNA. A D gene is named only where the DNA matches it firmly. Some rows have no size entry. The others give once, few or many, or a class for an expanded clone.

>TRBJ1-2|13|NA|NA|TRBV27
CASSSLDTYGYTF
TGTGCCAGCAGTTCTCTGGACACCTATGGCTACACCTTC
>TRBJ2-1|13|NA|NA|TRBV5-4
CASRHGQSNEQFF
TGTGCCAGCAGACACGGACAGTCCAATGAGCAGTTCTTC
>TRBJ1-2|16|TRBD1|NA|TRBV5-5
CASSGTGTTSNYGYTF
TGTGCCAGCAGCGGGACAGGGACGACCTCGAACTATGGCTACACCTTC
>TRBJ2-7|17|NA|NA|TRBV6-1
CASSERGQFDASYEQYF
TGTGCCAGCAGTGAACGTGGGCAGTTTGACGCCTCATACGAGCAGTACTTC
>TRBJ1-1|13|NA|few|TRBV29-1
CSVRADMNTEAFF
TGCAGCGTTAGGGCGGACATGAACACTGAAGCTTTCTTT
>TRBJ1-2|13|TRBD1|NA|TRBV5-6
CASILTGAYGYTF
TGTGCCAGCATCCTGACAGGGGCCTATGGCTACACCTTC
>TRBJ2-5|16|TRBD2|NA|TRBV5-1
CASSPGTSGGRETQYF
TGCGCCAGCAGCCCAGGGACTAGCGGGGGTCGAGAGACCCAGTACTTC
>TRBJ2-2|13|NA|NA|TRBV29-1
CSVVGGAPGELFF
TGCAGCGTTGTAGGAGGGGCCCCCGGGGAGCTGTTTTTT
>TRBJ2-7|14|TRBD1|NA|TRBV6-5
CASRRGQASYEQYF
TGTGCCAGCAGGCGGGGACAGGCCTCCTACGAGCAGTACTTC
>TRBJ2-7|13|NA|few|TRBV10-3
CAIPGNRSYEQYF
TGTGCCATCCCCGGGAACAGATCCTACGAGCAGTACTTC